Sequencing of this TCR beta chain was carried out in a study of shared clonotypes between healthy human individuals. Libraries were prepared by immunoSEQ multiplex PCR; TCRdb keeps only in-frame clonotypes and omits some of them. Found here are millions of clones, roughly nine tenths of them singletons; the top ten hold over 0.12%. This CDR3 comprises 15 residues. V was shortened by 4 bases and J by 2 bases, with 15 bases between the two germline ends. Germline lookup yields CDR1 SGHTS and CDR2 YDEGEE. This chain connects TRBV5-8 to TRBJ2-5, with D maybe TRBD2 (7 bases). The clonotype was recovered from a man aged 18 to 30 in good health. Sample: naive CD4+ T cells sorted from blood. The subset denotes: CD45RA+ positively selected. Written as DNA, the CDR3 is TGTGCCAGCAGCGGAGGGGGGGGCAGACAAGAGACCCAGTACTTC. Encoded protein: CASSGGGGRQETQYF. Full variable domain (outside the CDR3, taken from reference TRBV5-8 and TRBJ2-5): EAGVTQSPTHLIKTRGQQATLRCSPISGHTSVYWYQQALGLGLQFLLWYDEGEERNRGNFPPRFSGRQFPNYSSELNVNALELEDSALYLCASSGGGGRQETQYFGPGTRLLVL.